Shown below are 22 T cell receptor beta chains from a single sample sequenced in a study of STAT5B mutations in CD4+ large granular lymphocyte leukemia. Clones were read by immunoSEQ multiplex PCR, and TCRdb kept only the in-frame ones, dropping some. The repertoire holds tens of thousands of clones, with roughly nine tenths as singletons. Input material: CD4+ T cells from blood buffy coats. These receptors originate from a human donor in good health.

This clone showed up just once. As DNA, the CDR3 is TGTGCCAGTAGTCGCAGGGGGGAATCACCCCTCCACTTT. Its translation: CASSRRGESPLHF. V usage is TRBV19 and J usage is TRBJ1-6, with 7 bases lining up with TRBD1. V gave up 5 bases and J gave up 10 bases; unmatched junction bases: 5. The CDR3 runs 13 residues. Germline V CDR1 and CDR2: LNHDA, SQIVND (reference sequence).

The sample holds one count of this clone. J is TRBJ2-1 and V is TRBV6-5; 9 nucleotides line up with TRBD2. V shed 7 bases, J shed 7 bases, and the junction held 11 bases outside the gene matches. CDR1 and CDR2 (germline): MNHEY, SVGAGI. The CDR3 consists of 15 residues. CDR3: CASTSGSGSGNEQFF. The CDR3 nucleotides are TGTGCCAGCACCTCGGGTAGCGGGAGCGGTAATGAGCAGTTCTTC.

The rearrangement links TRBV28 to TRBJ1-1, with a tentative D call TRBD1 (5 bases). Germline-derived CDR1 and CDR2 are MDHEN and SYDVKM. V gave up 7 bases and J gave up 0 bases, with 9 bases separating them. This CDR3 is built from 13 residues. In DNA, the CDR3 is TGTGCCAGCATAGGCAGGGTGAACACTGAAGCTTTCTTT. Protein sequence: CASIGRVNTEAFF.

This chain links TRBV28 with TRBJ2-7, with D unresolved. Trimming took off 4 bases at V and 7 bases at J, with 14 bases between the two ends. The CDR3 runs 13 residues. Per the germline V gene, CDR1 is MDHEN and CDR2 is SYDVKM. CDR3 coding DNA: TGTGCCAGCAGTTCCAATGCTGGCCGGGAGCAGTACTTC. Translated, it gives CASSSNAGREQYF.

This clone is a singleton in its sample. The V call is TRBV11-2, the J call TRBJ2-1; D possibly corresponds to TRBD2 (8 bases). The CDR3 runs to 18 residues. Germline lookup yields CDR1 SGHAT and CDR2 FQNNGV. Deletions cut 1 base from V and 1 base from J, with 17 bases between. This chain's CDR3 is CASSLGREGAQSYNEQFF. CDR3 DNA: TGTGCCAGCAGCTTAGGTCGGGAGGGGGCGCAGTCCTACAATGAGCAGTTCTTC. The full variable domain, its missing parts supplied by reference TRBV11-2 and TRBJ2-1, is EAGVAQSPRYKIIEKRQSVAFWCNPISGHATLYWYQQILGQGPKLLIQFQNNGVVDDSQLPKDRFSAERLKGVDSTLKIQPAKLEDSAVYLCASSLGREGAQSYNEQFFGPGTRLTVL.

The chain links TRBV9 to TRBJ2-1; TRBD2 agrees at 7 bases. CDR1 SGDLS and CDR2 YYNGEE come from the germline V gene. V gave up 0 bases and J gave up 8 bases; unmatched junction bases: 8. The CDR3 totals 15 residues. CDR3: CASSVVSGGRDEQFF. In nucleotides, the CDR3 is TGTGCCAGCAGCGTAGTATCGGGAGGTCGCGATGAGCAGTTCTTC.

Written as DNA, the CDR3 is TGTGCCAGCAGTTTATCTAGCAATCAGCCCCAGCATTTT. This sequence encodes CASSLSSNQPQHF. The rearrangement links TRBV28 to TRBJ1-5; D gene uncertain. Per germline, CDR1 MDHEN and CDR2 SYDVKM. V dropped 1 base and J dropped 0 bases, with 1 base sitting between them. The CDR3 extends over 13 amino acids.

The chain joins TRBV20-1 to TRBJ2-5; D unclear. From germline, CDR1 is DFQATT and CDR2 SNEGSKA (reference sequence). The CDR3 is 11 residues long. V was trimmed by 3 bases and J by 5 bases, leaving 7 bases between them. CDR3 sequence (DNA): TGCAGTGCTAGCACGTTGGAGACCCAGTACTTC. Its protein product is CSASTLETQYF.

The chain links TRBV14 to TRBJ1-4; a weak D match, TRBD1 (5 bases). Trimming removed 4 bases from V and 2 bases from J, with 20 bases in between. Germline lookup yields CDR1 SGHDN and CDR2 FVKESK. This CDR3 comprises 18 residues. This CDR3 reads CASSPRRGGAGTNEKLFF. The CDR3 DNA is TGTGCCAGCAGCCCCCGCAGAGGCGGGGCGGGGACTAATGAAAAACTGTTTTTT.

This chain uses TRBV7-9 with TRBJ2-7; D gene unclear. V shed 2 bases and J shed 3 bases, with 5 bases lying between them. CDR3 length equals 12 residues. Germline V lookup: CDR1 SEHNR, CDR2 FQNEAQ (reference sequence). The CDR3 region is CASSLNIYEQYF. The CDR3 DNA is TGTGCCAGCAGCTTAAATATCTACGAGCAGTACTTC.

This rearrangement joins TRBV28 to TRBJ2-7, with D uncertain. The germline CDR1 and CDR2 sequences are MDHEN and SYDVKM. The CDR3 is made up of 12 amino acids. Trimming stripped 1 base from V and 4 bases from J, with 5 bases between. DNA for the CDR3: TGTGCCAGCAGTTTATCTAGATACGAGCAGTACTTC. This codes for CASSLSRYEQYF.

The V gene is TRBV20-1, the J gene TRBJ2-7; no reliable D call. The CDR3 consists of 11 residues. CDR1 and CDR2 (germline): DFQATT, SNEGSKA (reference sequence). Trimming stripped 1 base from V and 6 bases from J, with 7 bases between. The DNA of the CDR3 is TGCAGTGCTAGAGCCCAAACCGAGCAGTACTTC. It codes for CSARAQTEQYF.

The gene calls are TRBV2 and TRBJ2-1; TRBD2 aligns across 7 bases. Germline V lookup: CDR1 SNHLY, CDR2 FYNNEI. The CDR3 extends over 14 amino acids. Trimming cost V 2 bases and J 7 bases; bases outside gene matches: 5. Written as DNA, the CDR3 is TGTGCCAGCAGTGAATTAATTAGCGGGAATGAGCAGTTCTTC. It encodes CASSELISGNEQFF.

This clone showed up just once. This chain connects TRBV4-2 to TRBJ2-5; the D gene is possibly TRBD2 (6 bases). This CDR3 is built from 15 residues. Trimming stripped 0 bases from V and 5 bases from J, with 13 bases between. CDR1 LGHNA and CDR2 YNFKEQ come from the germline V gene. The CDR3 region is CASSQDPAEGETQYF. The DNA of the CDR3 is TGTGCCAGCAGCCAAGATCCGGCGGAGGGGGAGACCCAGTACTTC.

The CDR3 region has the DNA TGTGCCAGCAGCCCCACTAGCGGGAGGGGCTACGAGCAGTACTTC. It encodes CASSPTSGRGYEQYF. This sequence joins TRBV4-2 and TRBJ2-7; 13 bases are a match to TRBD2. The CDR3 is made up of 15 amino acids. With 4 bases clipped from V and 3 bases from J, the junction kept 3 bases outside the gene matches. Germline values: CDR1 LGHNA, CDR2 YNFKEQ.

Points on this clone: The DNA is omitted, as the CDR3 cannot be located on it reliably, and the CDR3 follows TCRdb's listing. This chain connects TRBV9 to TRBJ1-2; the table's D call, TRBD1, has no DNA check behind it. The CDR3 comprises 13 residues, both ends counted. CDR1 and CDR2 (germline): SGDLS, YYNGEE. CDR3 sequence reads: CASSVGTGAPQTF.

In nucleotides, the CDR3 is TGTGCCAGTAGTCGCTCCTGGGGTTCCTACGAGCAGTACTTC. Translated, it gives CASSRSWGSYEQYF. The V call is TRBV19, the J call TRBJ2-7, with D unclear. V was pared by 5 bases and J by 1 base, with 12 bases between. The CDR3 sequence is 14 residues long. Per germline, CDR1 LNHDA and CDR2 SQIVND (reference sequence).

This chain links TRBV6-5 with TRBJ1-3; tentative D call: TRBD1 (6 bases). V was cut by 6 bases and J by 0 bases, with 12 bases left in between. Germline CDR1 reads MNHEY; CDR2 reads SVGAGI. The CDR3 totals 15 residues. This chain's CDR3 is CASSNRQVSGNTIYF. As DNA, the CDR3 is TGTGCCAGCAGCAACAGACAGGTCTCTGGAAACACCATATATTTT.

The V gene is TRBV7-2, the J gene TRBJ1-1; D is undetermined. V was cut by 5 bases and J by 0 bases, with 10 bases left in between. Germline-derived CDR1 and CDR2 are SGHTA and FQGNSA. This CDR3 has 14 residues. CDR3 loop: CASSLLGMNTEAFF. CDR3 coding DNA: TGTGCCAGCAGCCTTCTAGGGATGAACACTGAAGCTTTCTTT. Complete variable domain (other parts from reference TRBV7-2 and TRBJ1-1): GAGVSQSPSNKVTEKGKDVELRCDPISGHTALYWYRQSLGQGLEFLIYFQGNSAPDKSGLPSDRFSAERTGGSVSTLTIQRTQQEDSAVYLCASSLLGMNTEAFFGQGTRLTVV.

This rearrangement joins TRBV25-1 to TRBJ2-5; 7 nucleotides align to TRBD2. The CDR3 consists of 17 residues. CDR1 MGHDK and CDR2 SYGVNS come from the germline V gene. With V trimmed by 0 bases and J by 2 bases, 9 bases remained unmatched. This CDR3 is CASSEYMDSGSQETQYF. CDR3 nucleotides: TGTGCCAGCAGTGAATATATGGATAGCGGGTCACAAGAGACCCAGTACTTC.

The chain recombines TRBV6-1 with TRBJ1-5; the D is unclear. This CDR3 comprises 13 residues. From germline, CDR1 is MNHNS and CDR2 SASEGT. The germline V and J ends were trimmed by 5 bases and 6 bases, with 11 bases remaining between them. As DNA, the CDR3 is TGTGCCAGCAGTACCCAAGAGGCTCAGCCCCAGCATTTT. Translating gives CASSTQEAQPQHF.

The V and J genes are TRBV29-1 and TRBJ2-1; TRBD2 might be the D (6 bases). The V and J ends lost 4 bases and 1 base respectively, with 14 bases between them. Germline V gene lookup returns CDR1 SQVTM and CDR2 ANQGSEA. The CDR3 is 15 amino acids. In DNA form, the CDR3 reads TGCAGCGTTGCTGCCGGGACTGATTCCTACAATGAGCAGTTCTTC. As protein: CSVAAGTDSYNEQFF.